One sample yielded the 27 T cell receptor beta chains listed below, sequenced in a study of OX40 agonist ivuxolimab in advanced cancers. Here immunoSEQ multiplex PCR was the method, and the copy in TCRdb shows in-frame clones only, minus some. The sample lists 84,000 or so clones, under 95% seen once, with 0.43% in the top ten. The sample was CD4+ or CD8+ T cells sorted from blood, taken in a trial of the OX40 agonist ivuxolimab. The receptors come from an adult with an advanced solid tumor such as melanoma, head and neck, liver or kidney cancer.

The rearrangement uses TRBV19 and TRBJ1-1; TRBD1 might be the D (5 bases). V was clipped by 3 bases and J by 4 bases, with 12 bases between them. Germline CDR1 and CDR2: LNHDA and SQIVND (reference sequence). The CDR3 loop spans 14 amino acids. This chain's CDR3 is CASSMGQGFTEAFF. In DNA form, the CDR3 reads TGTGCCAGTAGTATGGGCCAGGGTTTCACTGAAGCTTTCTTT.

CDR3 DNA: TGTGCTAGTGGCCGTGACGGGGTCACTGAAGCTTTCTTT. Translated: CASGRDGVTEAFF. The chain combines TRBV12-5 with TRBJ1-1, with D unclear. Germline V gene sequence: CDR1 LGHNT, CDR2 FRNRAP. This CDR3 is 13 amino acids long. V was shortened by 6 bases and J by 4 bases, with 12 bases between the two germline ends.

The chain combines TRBV5-5 with TRBJ1-5; perhaps TRBD1 as D (6 bases). The CDR3 has 13 residues. The V gene's germline CDR1 is SGHKS and CDR2 YYEKEE (reference sequence). The V end lost 4 bases, the J end lost 4 bases, and 9 bases lay between the germline ends. CDR3 sequence: CASSLGQNQPQHF. The CDR3 DNA sequence: TGTGCCAGCAGCCTTGGACAGAATCAGCCCCAGCATTTT.

This chain connects TRBV28 to TRBJ2-5, with TRBD2 matching 14 bases. The ends lost 6 bases at V and 2 bases at J; junction bases unmatched: 11. In germline, CDR1 is MDHEN, CDR2 SYDVKM. The CDR3 runs 18 residues. CDR3 amino acids: CASRSSTGTSGGQETQYF. DNA for the CDR3: TGTGCCAGCAGATCATCTACCGGGACTAGCGGGGGTCAAGAGACCCAGTACTTC.

CDR3 in DNA: TGTGCCAGCAGTTACTCTGGGACTTACAGCTACGAGCAGTACTTC. It yields the protein CASSYSGTYSYEQYF. This chain links TRBV6-6 with TRBJ2-7; weak D call: TRBD2 (6 bases). V lost 0 bases and J lost 3, with 12 bases in between. Germline assignment: CDR1 MNHNY and CDR2 SVGAGI (reference sequence). CDR3 length equals 15 residues.

This clone was seen a handful of times. This chain links TRBV11-3 with TRBJ2-1, with 8 positions matching TRBD1. J lost 7 bases, V lost 3 bases, and 5 bases had no gene match. The length of the CDR3 is 14 residues. CDR1 is SGHNT and CDR2 is YENEEA in the germline V gene. CDR3 DNA: TGTGCCAGCAGCTTGTCGACAGGGGTTAATGAGCAGTTCTTC. This translates into CASSLSTGVNEQFF.

The gene calls are TRBV28 and TRBJ2-2, with 7 bases fitting TRBD1. The CDR3 is 15 residues long. The germline V gene has CDR1 MDHEN and CDR2 SYDVKM. V lost 8 bases, J lost 3 bases, and 9 bases stayed unmatched. The CDR3 DNA sequence: TGTGCCAGCTTTAAGGGGACAGCCGACACCGGGGAGCTGTTTTTT. Amino acid sequence: CASFKGTADTGELFF.

The chain carries TRBV6-5 and TRBJ2-7; TRBD2 matches at 13 bases. The CDR3 is 15 residues long. Per the germline V gene, CDR1 is MNHEY and CDR2 is SVGAGI. With 7 bases clipped from V and 3 bases from J, the junction kept 6 bases outside the gene matches. The CDR3 DNA sequence: TGTGCCAGCACTTTAGGACTAGCGGGAGACTACGAGCAGTACTTC. Residues: CASTLGLAGDYEQYF.

V usage is TRBV4-1 and J usage is TRBJ1-5; D perhaps matches TRBD1 (6 bases). The germline V gene encodes CDR1 MGHRA and CDR2 YSYEKL. CDR3 size: 17 residues. The ends were cut back, 4 bases at V and 2 bases at J, with 18 bases in the middle. CDR3 protein: CASSPLDGGGRNQPQHF. The CDR3 DNA reads TGCGCCAGCAGCCCTCTAGACGGGGGGGGGCGCAATCAGCCCCAGCATTTT.

The gene calls are TRBV28 and TRBJ1-5; D is unresolved. In germline, CDR1 is MDHEN, CDR2 SYDVKM. Trimming removed 8 bases from V and 7 bases from J, with 12 bases in between. There are 12 residues in the CDR3. CDR3 loop: CASGDWVQPQHF. The CDR3 bases are TGTGCCAGCGGGGATTGGGTCCAGCCCCAGCATTTT.

This clone appeared a single time. V usage is TRBV21-1 and J usage is TRBJ2-7; the listed D gene, TRBD2, was not tested against the DNA. TRBV21-1 is a pseudogene locus. This CDR3 comprises 20 residues. The DNA of the CDR3 is TGTGCCAGCAGCCATTCTCCGGGACAGGGGGCTTCTAGCGGGAGCTACGAGCAGTACTTC. The encoded protein is CASSHSPGQGASSGSYEQYF.

The rearrangement links TRBV30 to TRBJ2-1; perhaps TRBD2 as D (7 bases). V lost 4 bases and J 8 bases, leaving 18 bases between the germline ends. Germline V gene data show CDR1 as GTSNPN and CDR2 as SVGIG (reference sequence). The CDR3 loop spans 14 amino acids. CDR3 sequence reads: CAWNPGGIGDEQFF. The DNA for the CDR3 is TGTGCCTGGAATCCGGGGGGCATCGGGGATGAGCAGTTCTTC.

The chain uses TRBV27 and TRBJ1-3, with no clear D. With 6 bases removed from V and 0 bases from J, the gap between germline ends came to 9 bases. Germline values: CDR1 MNHEY, CDR2 SMNVEV (reference sequence). This CDR3 spans 14 amino acids. The CDR3 is CASSSVSSGNTIYF. The CDR3 coding sequence is TGTGCCAGCAGCAGCGTTAGCTCTGGAAACACCATATATTTT.

The chain carries TRBV4-1 and TRBJ1-4; tentative D call: TRBD1 (5 bases). The CDR3 contains 15 residues. CDR1 is MGHRA, CDR2 YSYEKL, per germline. V lost 2 bases to trimming and J lost 3 bases, with 10 bases between them. CDR3 coding DNA: TGCGCCAGCAGCCAACCAACGGGGCCTAATGAAAAACTGTTTTTT. This encodes CASSQPTGPNEKLFF.

V usage is TRBV11-1 and J usage is TRBJ2-2; TRBD2 matches at 13 bases. Germline CDR1 SGHAT, CDR2 FQDESV (reference sequence). J lost 5 bases, V lost 5 bases, and 8 bases had no gene match. The CDR3 spans 17 residues. CDR3 residues: CASSPTSGGFRTGELFF. CDR3 DNA sequence: TGTGCCAGCAGCCCGACTAGCGGGGGGTTTCGGACCGGGGAGCTGTTTTTT. The whole variable domain, remainder taken from reference TRBV11-1 and TRBJ2-2, is EAEVAQSPRYKITEKSQAVAFWCDPISGHATLYWYRQILGQGPELLVQFQDESVVDDSQLPKDRFSAERLKGVDSTLKIQPAELGDSAMYLCASSPTSGGFRTGELFFGEGSRLTVL.

The chain recombines TRBV7-9 with TRBJ2-7, with TRBD1 as a possible D gene (6 bases). Germline values: CDR1 SEHNR, CDR2 FQNEAQ (reference sequence). The CDR3 has 12 residues. The V end was cut by 8 bases, the J end by 2 bases, with 10 bases between. The CDR3 sequence: CASGDTTYEQYF. The CDR3 DNA follows: TGTGCCAGCGGGGACACCACCTACGAGCAGTACTTC.

This clone was counted a single time. In DNA form, the CDR3 reads TGTGCCAGCAGCCCCGACAGAGGATATGGCTACACCTTC. Encoded protein: CASSPDRGYGYTF. This chain links TRBV7-2 with TRBJ1-2; TRBD1 might be the D (5 bases). V lost 5 bases and J 5 bases, leaving 12 bases between the germline ends. The CDR3 extends over 13 amino acids. CDR1 and CDR2 (germline): SGHTA, FQGNSA.

This clone has just one count. The rearrangement joins TRBV19 to TRBJ2-3; 16 positions match TRBD2. With V trimmed by 3 bases and J by 7 bases, 1 base remained unmatched. Germline CDR1 reads LNHDA; CDR2 reads SQIVND (reference sequence). CDR3 size: 15 residues. CDR3 DNA: TGTGCCAGTAGTATGGGACTAGCGGGAGGGTATACGCAGTATTTT. Its translation is CASSMGLAGGYTQYF.

The genes are TRBV7-9 and TRBJ1-3; D might be TRBD1 (6 bases). This CDR3 has 17 residues. Germline V gene data show CDR1 as SEHNR and CDR2 as FQNEAQ (reference sequence). Trimming took off 1 base at V and 2 bases at J, with 15 bases between the two ends. CDR3 DNA: TGTGCCAGCAGCTTAGTCCTAACAGGGTACGCTGGAAACACCATATATTTT. This codes for CASSLVLTGYAGNTIYF.

In this sample, this clone turned up a few times. The rearrangement links TRBV2 to TRBJ2-5; no firm D call. This CDR3 has 13 amino acids. The V and J ends lost 5 bases and 2 bases respectively, with 9 bases between them. The germline gives CDR1 SNHLY, CDR2 FYNNEI. The CDR3 nucleotides read TGTGCCAGCAGTCGGTTGTGGCAAGAGACCCAGTACTTC. Its translation: CASSRLWQETQYF.

The rearrangement links TRBV2 to TRBJ1-2; D is unresolved. V lost 2 bases, J lost 0 bases, and 7 bases lay in between. Germline loops: CDR1 SNHLY, CDR2 FYNNEI. The CDR3 has 14 residues. CDR3 DNA sequence: TGTGCCAGCAGTGAACAGAGGGCTAACTATGGCTACACCTTC. Translating it yields CASSEQRANYGYTF. Full variable domain (outside the CDR3, taken from reference TRBV2 and TRBJ1-2): EPEVTQTPSHQVTQMGQEVILRCVPISNHLYFYWYRQILGQKVEFLVSFYNNEISEKSEIFDDQFSVERPDGSNFTLKIRSTKLEDSAMYFCASSEQRANYGYTFGSGTRLTVV.

This chain joins TRBV18 and TRBJ2-3; TRBD2 aligns across 7 bases. The CDR3 runs to 15 residues. Germline lookup yields CDR1 KGHSH and CDR2 LQKENI. V was pared by 3 bases and J by 3 bases, with 6 bases of the junction left unmatched. The chain's CDR3 is CASSPDGRPTDTQYF. As DNA, the CDR3 is TGTGCCAGCTCACCGGACGGGAGGCCGACAGATACGCAGTATTTT.

Only one count was recorded for this clone. The genes are TRBV6-6 and TRBJ2-1; TRBD2 agrees at 12 bases. CDR3 length equals 15 residues. The V gene's germline CDR1 is MNHNY and CDR2 SVGAGI (reference sequence). The junction had 5 bases not matched to a gene; V was cut back by 5 bases and J by 6 bases. Written as DNA, the CDR3 is TGTGCCAGCAGTCTAGCGGGAGGGAGAACCAATGAGCAGTTCTTC. It codes for CASSLAGGRTNEQFF.

The rearrangement joins TRBV7-2 to TRBJ2-1; D not certain. Germline values: CDR1 SGHTA, CDR2 FQGNSA. V was shortened by 3 bases and J by 3 bases, with 0 bases between the two germline ends. The CDR3 spans 11 residues. CDR3 in amino acids: CASSFYNEQFF. The CDR3 DNA reads as TGTGCCAGCAGCTTCTACAATGAGCAGTTCTTC. Supplemented by reference TRBV7-2 and TRBJ2-1, the full variable domain reads GAGVSQSPSNKVTEKGKDVELRCDPISGHTALYWYRQSLGQGLEFLIYFQGNSAPDKSGLPSDRFSAERTGGSVSTLTIQRTQQEDSAVYLCASSFYNEQFFGPGTRLTVL.

V gene TRBV28 combines with J gene TRBJ2-3, with D maybe TRBD1 (6 bases). The CDR3 spans 13 residues. Trimming took 5 bases from V and 9 from J, leaving 15 bases between them. Germline values: CDR1 MDHEN, CDR2 SYDVKM. The CDR3 reads CASSQGSVGTQYF. The CDR3 DNA reads as TGTGCCAGCAGTCAGGGGTCCGTTGGGACGCAGTATTTT.

J is TRBJ1-2 and V is TRBV19, with D tentatively TRBD1 (5 bases). Germline V gives CDR1 LNHDA, CDR2 SQIVND (reference sequence). This CDR3 contains 16 residues. Trimming shortened V by 9 bases and J by 7 bases, and 27 bases separated the two germline ends. CDR3 loop: CASSYSQALEGSGYTF. The CDR3 DNA sequence: TGTGCCAGCTCCTACTCACAGGCCCTCGAGGGGAGTGGCTACACCTTC.

In DNA form, the CDR3 reads TGTGCCAGCAGTCCCCGGCAGGGGACGGTCCGGGAGCTGTTTTTT. Translated: CASSPRQGTVRELFF. The chain couples TRBV27 to TRBJ2-2, with D perhaps TRBD1 (6 bases). Trimming cost V 5 bases and J 9 bases, with 19 bases left between them. From germline, CDR1 is MNHEY and CDR2 SMNVEV (reference sequence). CDR3 length: 15 amino acids.